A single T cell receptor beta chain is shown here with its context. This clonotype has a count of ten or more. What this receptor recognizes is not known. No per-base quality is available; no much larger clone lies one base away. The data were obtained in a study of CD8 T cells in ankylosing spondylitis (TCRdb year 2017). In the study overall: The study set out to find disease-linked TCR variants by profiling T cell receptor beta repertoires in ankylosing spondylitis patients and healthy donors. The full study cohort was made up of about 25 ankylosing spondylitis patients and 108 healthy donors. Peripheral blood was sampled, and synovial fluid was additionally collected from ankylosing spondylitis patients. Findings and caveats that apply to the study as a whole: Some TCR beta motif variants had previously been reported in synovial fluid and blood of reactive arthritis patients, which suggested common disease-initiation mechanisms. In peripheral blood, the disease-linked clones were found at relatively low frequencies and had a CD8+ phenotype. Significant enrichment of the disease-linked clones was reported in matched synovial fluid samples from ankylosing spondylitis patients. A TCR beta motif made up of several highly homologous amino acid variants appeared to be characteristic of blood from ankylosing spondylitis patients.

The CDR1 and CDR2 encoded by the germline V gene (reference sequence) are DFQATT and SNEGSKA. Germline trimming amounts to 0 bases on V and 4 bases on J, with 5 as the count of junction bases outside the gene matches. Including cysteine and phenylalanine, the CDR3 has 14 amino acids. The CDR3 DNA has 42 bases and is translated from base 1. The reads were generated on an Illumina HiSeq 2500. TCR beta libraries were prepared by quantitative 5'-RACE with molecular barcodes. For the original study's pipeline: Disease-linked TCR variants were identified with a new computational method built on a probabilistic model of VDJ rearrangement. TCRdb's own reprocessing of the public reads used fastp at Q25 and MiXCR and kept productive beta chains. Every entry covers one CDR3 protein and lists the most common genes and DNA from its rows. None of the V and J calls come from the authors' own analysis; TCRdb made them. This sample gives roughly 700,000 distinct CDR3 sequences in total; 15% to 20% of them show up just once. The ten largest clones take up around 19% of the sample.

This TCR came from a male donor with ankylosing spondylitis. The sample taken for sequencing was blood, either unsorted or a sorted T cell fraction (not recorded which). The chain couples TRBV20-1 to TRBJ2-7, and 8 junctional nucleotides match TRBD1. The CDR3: CSARDHRGTYEQYF. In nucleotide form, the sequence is TGCAGTGCTAGAGATCACAGGGGGACATACGAGCAGTACTTC.